The following is a T cell receptor beta chain sequence with its context. The antigen is not known. A sample-barcoded 5' primer and a J-beta primer mix were used in a second PCR of about 7 to 12 cycles. TCRdb called the 5' RACE reads again in MiXCR, with one record for every CDR3 protein. The sample lists 500,000 to 550,000 distinct CDR3 sequences, 24% occurring once. The CDR3 runs 15 residues. The germline V gene encodes CDR1 LGHDT and CDR2 YNNKEL (reference sequence). Losses at the gene ends were 4 bases for V and 6 bases for J; bases not matched to a gene: 9. The entry originates in a study of blood T cells in healthy people across ages. Findings of the study overall: Long-lived donors carried more naive CD4+ cells and greater diversity than aged donors.

This same sample was also part of a study on T cells of mothers and their children.

Sample: blood. The receptor was derived from a boy aged 5-17 years in good health. The V gene is TRBV3-1, the J gene TRBJ2-1; 7 bases match TRBD2. The DNA of the CDR3 is TGTGCCAGCAGCCCGGGACTACCACCGGGCAATGAGCAGTTCTTC. It yields the protein CASSPGLPPGNEQFF.